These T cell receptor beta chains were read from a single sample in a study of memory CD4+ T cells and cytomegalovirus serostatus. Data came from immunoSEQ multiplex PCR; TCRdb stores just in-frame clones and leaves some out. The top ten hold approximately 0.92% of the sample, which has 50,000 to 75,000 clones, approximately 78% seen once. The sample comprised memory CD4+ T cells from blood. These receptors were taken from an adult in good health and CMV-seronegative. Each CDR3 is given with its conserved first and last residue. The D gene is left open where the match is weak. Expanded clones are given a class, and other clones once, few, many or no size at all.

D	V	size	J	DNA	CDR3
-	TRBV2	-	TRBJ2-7	TGTGCCAGCAGTAACCAGGGGTCCTACGAGCAGTACTTC	CASSNQGSYEQYF
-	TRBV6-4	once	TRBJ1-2	TGTGCCAGCAGTGACACTGTCGGGACACAAGTTTCCCCCTATGGCTACACCTTC	CASSDTVGTQVSPYGYTF
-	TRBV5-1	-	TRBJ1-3	TGCGCCAGCAGCTTGGTTGGGGGCGCCATATATTTT	CASSLVGGAIYF
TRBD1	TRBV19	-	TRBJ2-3	TGTGCCAGTAGTATTAGGAATTCGGGACAGGGGGTTAGTGGTAGGGATACGCAGTATTTT	CASSIRNSGQGVSGRDTQYF
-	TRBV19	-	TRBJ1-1	TGTGCCAGTAGCGACGGCCCGGCGAGCACTGAAGCTTTCTTT	CASSDGPASTEAFF
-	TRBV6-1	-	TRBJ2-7	TGTGCAAGCGGGACAGGAGGCTCCTACGAGCAGTACTTC	CASGTGGSYEQYF
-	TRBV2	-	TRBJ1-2	TGTGCCAGCGAAACGGGGGGCTACACCTTC	CASETGGYTF
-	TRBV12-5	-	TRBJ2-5	TGTGCTAGTGGTTTGGGGGGCAGGGTAGAGACCCAGTACTTC	CASGLGGRVETQYF
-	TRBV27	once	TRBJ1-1	TGTGCCAGCAGTTCCCTTACCCCCGGGGACACTGAAGCTTTCTTT	CASSSLTPGDTEAFF
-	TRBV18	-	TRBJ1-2	TGTGCCAGCTCAAAAAGCCAGGGGACCGGTAACTATGGCTACACCTTC	CASSKSQGTGNYGYTF
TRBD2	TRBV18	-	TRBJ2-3	TGTGCCAGCTCACTCGACGGGAGGGCCGTGAGCACAGATACGCAGTATTTT	CASSLDGRAVSTDTQYF
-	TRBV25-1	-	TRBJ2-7	TGTGCCAGCAGTCGACTGGGCGAGCAGTACTTC	CASSRLGEQYF
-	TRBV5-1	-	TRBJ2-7	TGCGCCAGCAGCTTGGAGGGGTCACGTACCTCCTACGAGCAGTACTTC	CASSLEGSRTSYEQYF
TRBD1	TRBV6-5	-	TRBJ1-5	TGTGCCAGCAGTAAAGGGACAGGGGCTCAGCCCCAGCATTTT	CASSKGTGAQPQHF
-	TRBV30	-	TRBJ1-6	TGTGCCTGGGGGCGGGGTAGCAATAATTCACCCCTCCACTTT	CAWGRGSNNSPLHF
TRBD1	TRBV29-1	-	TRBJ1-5	TGCAGCGTTGTTGGGACAGGGGGTGGTCAGCCCCAGCATTTT	CSVVGTGGGQPQHF
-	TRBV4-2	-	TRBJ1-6	TGTGCCAGCAGCCAAGAGGGGCAGCACGATTCACCCCTCCACTTT	CASSQEGQHDSPLHF
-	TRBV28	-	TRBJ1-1	TGTGCCAGCAGTTTTCCCGACATGTCTGAAGCTTTCTTT	CASSFPDMSEAFF
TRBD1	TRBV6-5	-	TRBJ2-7	TGTGCCAGCAGAGCGACAGGGGTGAACGAGCAGTACTTC	CASRATGVNEQYF
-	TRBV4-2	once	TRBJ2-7	TGTGCCAGCAGCCAAGATCGCGTTTTCGAGCAGTACTTC	CASSQDRVFEQYF